Listed below are T cell receptor beta chains from one sample, sequenced in a study of blood T cell repertoires in COVID-19. Sequenced by immunoSEQ multiplex PCR; TCRdb stores in-frame clones only, minus some. The data contain more than 200,000 clones, approximately 89% of them singletons. The sequenced material came from peripheral blood. The receptors shown here come from a woman aged 25 to 39 with COVID-19, enrolled during active disease. CDR3s include the opening cysteine and the closing phenylalanine or tryptophan. D genes are given only for firm matches. Clone size is shown for a subset of rows, as once, few, many or a class of expanded clone.

v_call: TRBV28
j_call: TRBJ2-3
clone_size: NA
d_call: TRBD2
cdr3_aa: CASKGAGGADTQYF
cdr3_nt: TGTGCCAGCAAAGGAGCGGGGGGGGCGGATACGCAGTATTTT

v_call: TRBV28
j_call: TRBJ2-2
clone_size: NA
d_call: TRBD1
cdr3_aa: CASTEGQGNTGELFF
cdr3_nt: TGTGCCAGCACTGAGGGACAGGGTAACACCGGGGAGCTGTTTTTT

v_call: TRBV6-5
j_call: TRBJ2-3
clone_size: NA
d_call: TRBD2
cdr3_aa: CASTDSGASTDTQYF
cdr3_nt: TGTGCCAGCACCGATAGCGGGGCCAGCACAGATACGCAGTATTTT

v_call: TRBV6-2/TRBV6-3
j_call: TRBJ1-1
clone_size: few
d_call: NA
cdr3_aa: CASSYSTGSTEAFF
cdr3_nt: TGTGCCAGCAGTTACTCGACAGGTTCCACTGAAGCTTTCTTT

v_call: TRBV19
j_call: TRBJ2-5
clone_size: NA
d_call: NA
cdr3_aa: CASSIGTQETQYF
cdr3_nt: TGTGCCAGTAGTATAGGGACACAAGAGACCCAGTACTTC

v_call: TRBV28
j_call: TRBJ1-1
clone_size: NA
d_call: NA
cdr3_aa: CASSSPMNTEAFF
cdr3_nt: TGTGCCAGCAGTTCCCCTATGAACACTGAAGCTTTCTTT

v_call: TRBV19
j_call: TRBJ1-2
clone_size: few
d_call: NA
cdr3_aa: CASSIDETSHGYTF
cdr3_nt: TGTGCCAGTAGTATAGACGAGACTTCCCATGGCTACACCTTC

v_call: TRBV10-2
j_call: TRBJ2-5
clone_size: NA
d_call: TRBD1
cdr3_aa: CASSAARGPQETQYF
cdr3_nt: TGCGCCAGCAGTGCCGCCAGGGGGCCTCAAGAGACCCAGTACTTC

v_call: TRBV10-3
j_call: TRBJ2-3
clone_size: NA
d_call: TRBD1
cdr3_aa: CAISEGTVVTDTQYF
cdr3_nt: TGTGCCATCAGTGAAGGGACAGTTGTTACAGATACGCAGTATTTT

v_call: TRBV10-3
j_call: TRBJ2-1
clone_size: NA
d_call: NA
cdr3_aa: CAISESPLGFGEQFF
cdr3_nt: TGTGCCATCAGTGAGTCCCCCCTAGGTTTTGGTGAGCAGTTCTTC

v_call: TRBV3-1/TRBV3-2
j_call: TRBJ1-5
clone_size: NA
d_call: NA
cdr3_aa: CASSQDSTGNQPQHF
cdr3_nt: TGTGCCAGCAGCCAGGACAGTACGGGCAATCAGCCCCAGCATTTT

v_call: TRBV5-1
j_call: TRBJ1-5
clone_size: NA
d_call: NA
cdr3_aa: CASSLTGSNQPQHF
cdr3_nt: TGCGCCAGCAGCTTGACAGGGAGCAATCAGCCCCAGCATTTT

v_call: TRBV11-2
j_call: TRBJ1-1
clone_size: NA
d_call: NA
cdr3_aa: CASSLAGNVAFF
cdr3_nt: TGTGCCAGCAGCTTAGCCGGGAATGTGGCTTTCTTT

v_call: TRBV7-9
j_call: TRBJ2-5
clone_size: once
d_call: NA
cdr3_aa: CASSSERVRETQYF
cdr3_nt: TGTGCCAGCAGCTCAGAACGGGTCCGAGAGACCCAGTACTTC

v_call: TRBV7-9
j_call: TRBJ2-3
clone_size: NA
d_call: NA
cdr3_aa: CASSLAGAGDTQYF
cdr3_nt: TGTGCCAGCAGCTTAGCGGGAGCAGGAGATACGCAGTATTTT

v_call: TRBV7-2
j_call: TRBJ2-1
clone_size: NA
d_call: TRBD2
cdr3_aa: CASSSPRGARSYNEQFF
cdr3_nt: TGTGCCAGCAGTTCTCCGCGGGGGGCCCGATCCTACAATGAGCAGTTCTTC

v_call: TRBV19
j_call: TRBJ1-5
clone_size: NA
d_call: TRBD1
cdr3_aa: CASTAQGARSNQPQHF
cdr3_nt: TGTGCCAGTACCGCACAGGGGGCGAGGAGCAATCAGCCCCAGCATTTT

v_call: TRBV7-9
j_call: TRBJ2-3
clone_size: NA
d_call: TRBD2
cdr3_aa: CASSPGLAGAGFITDTQYF
cdr3_nt: TGTGCCAGCAGCCCCGGACTAGCGGGGGCCGGTTTTATCACAGATACGCAGTATTTT

v_call: TRBV30
j_call: TRBJ1-5
clone_size: NA
d_call: TRBD1
cdr3_aa: CAWSPRGLGSNQPQHF
cdr3_nt: TGTGCCTGGAGTCCCAGGGGGCTGGGTAGCAATCAGCCCCAGCATTTT

v_call: TRBV13
j_call: TRBJ2-2
clone_size: NA
d_call: TRBD1
cdr3_aa: CASSSEDRGPDTGELFF
cdr3_nt: TGTGCCAGCAGCTCAGAGGACAGGGGGCCGGACACCGGGGAGCTGTTTTTT

v_call: TRBV27
j_call: TRBJ2-4
clone_size: NA
d_call: NA
cdr3_aa: CASSARGRLDLIKNIQYF
cdr3_nt: TGTGCCAGCAGTGCCAGGGGGAGGTTGGATTTGATCAAAAACATTCAGTACTTC

v_call: TRBV28
j_call: TRBJ1-2
clone_size: NA
d_call: NA
cdr3_aa: CASSSNYGYTF
cdr3_nt: TGTGCCAGCAGTTCAAACTATGGCTACACCTTC

v_call: TRBV7-9
j_call: TRBJ1-1
clone_size: NA
d_call: NA
cdr3_aa: CASSWDTNTEAFF
cdr3_nt: TGTGCCAGCAGCTGGGACACGAACACTGAAGCTTTCTTT